This T cell receptor (beta chain) emerged from a study of cytomegalovirus exposure and HLA in healthy donors. Study-wide findings and caveats: For TCR beta chains, V- and J-gene trimming was later linked to a missense DCLRE1C variant.

Use of 60 Vbeta and 13 Jbeta primers characterized the PCR. Here immunoSEQ multiplex PCR was the method, and the copy in TCRdb shows in-frame clones only, minus some. The sample carries some 120,000 clones, around 70% recorded once. This clone was seen a handful of times. What it binds is unknown. Between the trimmed V and J ends, which lost 5 bases and 1 base, there was a span of 22 bases. Germline lookup yields CDR1 SQVTM and CDR2 ANQGSEA. CDR3 length: 17 residues. Sequencing input: PBMCs. This TCR derives from a man aged 35 to 55 in good health and CMV-seropositive. J is TRBJ2-3 and V is TRBV29-1, with D perhaps matching TRBD2 (6 bases). CDR3 region: CSVYPLNPSAGTDTQYF. CDR3 bases: TGCAGCGTTTACCCCCTAAACCCTAGCGCTGGCACAGATACGCAGTATTTT.